The 6 T cell receptor beta chains given below trace back to one sample, sequenced in a study of blood T cell repertoires in COVID-19. Produced via immunoSEQ multiplex PCR; TCRdb's table is partial and in-frame only. This sample has about 190,000 clones, with around 79% found just once. The sequenced sample consisted of peripheral blood. The receptor source for this set is a woman aged 50 to 60 with acute or convalescent COVID-19.

The chain has TRBV2 and TRBJ1-5, with D maybe TRBD1 (6 bases). In germline, CDR1 is SNHLY, CDR2 FYNNEI. The CDR3 is made up of 14 amino acids. The ends were cut back, 2 bases at V and 6 bases at J, with 11 bases in the middle. CDR3 nucleotide sequence: TGTGCCAGCAGTGAACAGGGGTTGGGTCAGCCCCAGCATTTT. This translates into CASSEQGLGQPQHF.

V gene TRBV7-9 combines with J gene TRBJ1-1, with D possibly TRBD1 on 5 matching bases. The CDR3 has 13 residues. V dropped 5 bases and J dropped 2 bases, with 9 bases sitting between them. CDR1 and CDR2 (germline): SEHNR, FQNEAQ (reference sequence). CDR3: CASSPDSNTEAFF. The CDR3 DNA sequence: TGTGCCAGCAGCCCTGACAGTAACACTGAAGCTTTCTTT.

The chain has TRBV30 and TRBJ2-7; the match to TRBD1 covers 7 bases. The V gene's germline CDR1 is GTSNPN and CDR2 SVGIG (reference sequence). The CDR3 spans 12 residues. V shed 8 bases and J 4 bases; nucleotides not matched to a gene: 8. CDR3 in amino acids: CAVKGQVYEQYF. The CDR3 region has the DNA TGTGCCGTAAAAGGACAGGTGTACGAGCAGTACTTC.

The CDR3 is CASSGPGQGNSPLHF. The CDR3 bases are TGTGCCAGTAGCGGGCCGGGACAGGGGAATTCACCCCTCCACTTT. The chain is built from TRBV19 and TRBJ1-6, with TRBD1 matching over 10 bases. This CDR3 is built from 15 residues. The germline CDR1 and CDR2 sequences are LNHDA and SQIVND (reference sequence). Trimming cost V 6 bases and J 7 bases; bases outside gene matches: 6.

This chain uses TRBV4-3 with TRBJ2-5, with 10 bases matching TRBD2. The V segment lost 3 bases and the J segment 14 bases; nucleotides outside the gene matches: 12. The CDR3 totals 14 residues. In germline, CDR1 is LGHNA, CDR2 YSLEER. CDR3 DNA sequence: TGCGCCAGCAGCCATGGTCGACTAGCGGGTGACGAATACTTC. Amino acids: CASSHGRLAGDEYF.

The chain combines TRBV7-2 with TRBJ1-1; D is uncertain. V lost 4 bases and J 1 base, leaving 10 bases between the germline ends. The CDR3 totals 14 residues. Germline V gives CDR1 SGHTA, CDR2 FQGNSA. In DNA form, the CDR3 reads TGTGCCAGCAGCTATAGGAGGGAGAACACTGAAGCTTTCTTT. Its protein is CASSYRRENTEAFF. Looking up the rest from reference TRBV7-2 and TRBJ1-1 gives the full variable domain: GAGVSQSPSNKVTEKGKDVELRCDPISGHTALYWYRQSLGQGLEFLIYFQGNSAPDKSGLPSDRFSAERTGGSVSTLTIQRTQQEDSAVYLCASSYRRENTEAFFGQGTRLTVV.